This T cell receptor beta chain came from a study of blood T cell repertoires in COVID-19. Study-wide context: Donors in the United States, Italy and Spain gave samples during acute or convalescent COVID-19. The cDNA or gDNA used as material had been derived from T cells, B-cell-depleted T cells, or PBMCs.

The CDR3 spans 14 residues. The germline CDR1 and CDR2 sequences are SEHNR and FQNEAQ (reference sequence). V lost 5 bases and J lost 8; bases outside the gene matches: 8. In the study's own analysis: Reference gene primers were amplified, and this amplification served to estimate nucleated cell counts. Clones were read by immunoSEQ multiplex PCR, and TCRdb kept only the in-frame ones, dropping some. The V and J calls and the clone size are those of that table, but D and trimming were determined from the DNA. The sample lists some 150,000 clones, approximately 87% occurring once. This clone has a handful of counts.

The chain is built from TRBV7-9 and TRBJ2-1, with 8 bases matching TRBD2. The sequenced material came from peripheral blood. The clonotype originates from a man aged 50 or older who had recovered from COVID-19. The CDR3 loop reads CASSQGLGWDEQFF. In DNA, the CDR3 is TGTGCCAGCAGCCAGGGACTAGGGTGGGATGAGCAGTTCTTC.